The present T cell receptor beta chain was sequenced within a study of chronic HIV infection and antiretroviral therapy. Germline V lookup: CDR1 SQVTM, CDR2 ANQGSEA. Germline trimming cut 8 bases from V and 2 bases from J; bases unmatched to any gene: 7. The CDR3 covers 13 residues. TCRdb used MiXCR to reprocess the 5' RACE reads, holding one entry per CDR3 protein. The table has 30,000 to 45,000 distinct CDR3 sequences, 7.5% to 9% seen once. Concerning this clonotype: A much bigger clone sits one base away, suggesting this may be a read error.

Sequencing was done on a sample of peripheral blood. The source is an adult who had HIV and had not received antiretroviral therapy, or was an uninfected healthy control (not recorded which). This sequence joins TRBV29-1 and TRBJ2-3; the match to TRBD2 covers 7 bases. The CDR3 is CSKASGLTDTQYF. The CDR3 DNA follows: TGCAGCAAAGCTAGCGGACTCACAGATACGCAGTATTTT.